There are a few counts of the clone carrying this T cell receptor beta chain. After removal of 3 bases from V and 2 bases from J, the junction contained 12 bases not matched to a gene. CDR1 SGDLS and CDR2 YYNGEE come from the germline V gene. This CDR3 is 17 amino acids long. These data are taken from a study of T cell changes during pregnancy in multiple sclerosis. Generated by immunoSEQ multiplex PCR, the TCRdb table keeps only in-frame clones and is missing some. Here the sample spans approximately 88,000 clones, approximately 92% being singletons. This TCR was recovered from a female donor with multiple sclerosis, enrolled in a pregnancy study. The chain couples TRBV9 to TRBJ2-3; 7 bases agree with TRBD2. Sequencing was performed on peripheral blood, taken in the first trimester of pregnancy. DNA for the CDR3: TGTGCCAGCAGCGACCCACCGGGGGGTGGGCACACAGATACGCAGTATTTT. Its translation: CASSDPPGGGHTDTQYF.